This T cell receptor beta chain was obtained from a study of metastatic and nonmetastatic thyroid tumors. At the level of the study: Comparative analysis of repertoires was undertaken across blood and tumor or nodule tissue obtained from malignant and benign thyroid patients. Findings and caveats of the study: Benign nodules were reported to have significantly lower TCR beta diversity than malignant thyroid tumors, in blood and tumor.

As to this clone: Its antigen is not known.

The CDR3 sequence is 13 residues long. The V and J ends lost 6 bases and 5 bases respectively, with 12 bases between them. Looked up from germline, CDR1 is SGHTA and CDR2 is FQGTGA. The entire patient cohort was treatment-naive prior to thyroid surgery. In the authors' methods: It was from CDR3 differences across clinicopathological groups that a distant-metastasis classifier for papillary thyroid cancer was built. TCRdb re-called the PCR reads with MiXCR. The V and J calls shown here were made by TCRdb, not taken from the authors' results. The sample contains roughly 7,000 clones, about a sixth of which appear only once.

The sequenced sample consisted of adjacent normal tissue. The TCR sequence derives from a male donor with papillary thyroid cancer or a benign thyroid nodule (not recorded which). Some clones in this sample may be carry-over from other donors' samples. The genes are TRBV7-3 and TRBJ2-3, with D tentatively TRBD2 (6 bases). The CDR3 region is CASRNGGEDTQYF. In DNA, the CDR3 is TGTGCCAGCAGGAACGGGGGAGAAGATACGCAGTATTTT.